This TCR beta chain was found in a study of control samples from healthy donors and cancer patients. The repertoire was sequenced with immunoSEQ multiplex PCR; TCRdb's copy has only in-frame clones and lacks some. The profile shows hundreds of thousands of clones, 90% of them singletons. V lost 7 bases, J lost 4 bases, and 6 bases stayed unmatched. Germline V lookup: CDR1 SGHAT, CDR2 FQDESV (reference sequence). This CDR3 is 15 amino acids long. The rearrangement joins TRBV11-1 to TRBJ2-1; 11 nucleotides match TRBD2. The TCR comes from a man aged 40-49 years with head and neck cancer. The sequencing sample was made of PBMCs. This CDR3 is CASTPGLAVYNEQFF. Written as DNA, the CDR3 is TGTGCCAGCACCCCGGGACTAGCGGTTTACAATGAGCAGTTCTTC. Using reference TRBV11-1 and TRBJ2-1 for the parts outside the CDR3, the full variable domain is EAEVAQSPRYKITEKSQAVAFWCDPISGHATLYWYRQILGQGPELLVQFQDESVVDDSQLPKDRFSAERLKGVDSTLKIQPAELGDSAMYLCASTPGLAVYNEQFFGPGTRLTVL.